This T cell receptor (beta chain) comes out of a study of shared clonotypes between healthy human individuals. For sorted subsets, about 200 ng DNA per replicate equaled 30,000 or so T cell genomes. The table came from immunoSEQ multiplex PCR; TCRdb's copy has only in-frame clones and leaves some out. Of around 940,000 clones listed, over 75% are singletons. Note on this clone: What it recognizes is unknown.

A CD45RA+ naive subset and a CD45RA-negative memory subset were split from CD4+ cells. The germline CDR1 and CDR2 sequences are LNHDA and SQIVND (reference sequence). The CDR3 loop spans 15 amino acids. V lost 10 bases to trimming and J lost 2 bases; unmatched junction nucleotides: 12. Study conclusions and caveats: Donor scarcity curtailed the genetic and exposure-history diversity represented herein. Around 4.9% of naive CD4 clonotypes were shared across a handful of donors.

The clonotype originates from a man younger than 35 in good health. Sequencing used memory CD4+ T cells sorted from blood. Regarding subset: CD45RA-negative fraction. This rearrangement joins TRBV19 to TRBJ2-7; TRBD1 agrees at 9 bases. CDR3 loop: CATRLVGTGPYEQYF. The CDR3 DNA follows: TGTGCCACCCGACTTGTCGGGACAGGGCCCTACGAGCAGTACTTC.